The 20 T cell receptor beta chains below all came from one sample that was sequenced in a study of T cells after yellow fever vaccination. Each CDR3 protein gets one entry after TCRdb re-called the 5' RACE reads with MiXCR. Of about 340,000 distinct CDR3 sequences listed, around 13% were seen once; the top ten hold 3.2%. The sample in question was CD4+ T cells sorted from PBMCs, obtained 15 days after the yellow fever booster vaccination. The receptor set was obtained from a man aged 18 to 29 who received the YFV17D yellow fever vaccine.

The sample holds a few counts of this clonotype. The CDR3 region has the DNA TGCAGTGCTGGGGCCAATAAGGGGGCGAACACTGAAGCTTTCTTT. Translated: CSAGANKGANTEAFF. This chain links TRBV20-1 with TRBJ1-1; TRBD1 aligns across 7 bases. Germline loops: CDR1 DFQATT, CDR2 SNEGSKA (reference sequence). The junction had 10 bases not matched to a gene; V was cut back by 5 bases and J by 1 base. The CDR3 has 15 amino acids.

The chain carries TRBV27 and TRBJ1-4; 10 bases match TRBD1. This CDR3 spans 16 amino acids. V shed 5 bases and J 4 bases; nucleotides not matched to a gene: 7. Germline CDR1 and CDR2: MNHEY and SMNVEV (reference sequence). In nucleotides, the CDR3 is TGTGCCAGCAGTCCTGACAGGGGGCGGGGTAATGAAAAACTGTTTTTT. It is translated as CASSPDRGRGNEKLFF.

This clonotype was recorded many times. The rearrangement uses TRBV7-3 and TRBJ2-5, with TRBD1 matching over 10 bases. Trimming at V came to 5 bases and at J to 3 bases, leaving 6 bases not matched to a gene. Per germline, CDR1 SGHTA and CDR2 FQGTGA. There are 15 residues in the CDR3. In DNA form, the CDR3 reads TGTGCCAGCAGCCCGACAGGGGGCGAAAAAGAGACCCAGTACTTC. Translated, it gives CASSPTGGEKETQYF.

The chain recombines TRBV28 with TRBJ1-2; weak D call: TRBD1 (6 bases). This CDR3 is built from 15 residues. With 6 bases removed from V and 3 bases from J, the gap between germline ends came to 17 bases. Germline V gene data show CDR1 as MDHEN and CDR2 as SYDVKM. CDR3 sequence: CASREAGATDYGYTF. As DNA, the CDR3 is TGTGCCAGCAGAGAAGCGGGGGCGACGGACTATGGCTACACCTTC.

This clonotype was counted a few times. The CDR3 nucleotides read TGTGCCAGCAGCCTACCGACAGGGAGCCTGAACACTGAAGCTTTCTTT. Its protein is CASSLPTGSLNTEAFF. V usage is TRBV5-5 and J usage is TRBJ1-1; 7 nucleotides align to TRBD1. V was clipped by 4 bases and J by 0 bases; unmatched bases: 9. The CDR3 runs to 16 residues. Germline V gene lookup returns CDR1 SGHKS and CDR2 YYEKEE (reference sequence).

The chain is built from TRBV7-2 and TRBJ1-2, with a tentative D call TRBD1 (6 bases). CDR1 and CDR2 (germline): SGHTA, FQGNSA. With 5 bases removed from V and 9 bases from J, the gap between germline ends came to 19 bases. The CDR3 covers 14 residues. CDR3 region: CASSPDRQVRSYTF. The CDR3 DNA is TGTGCCAGCAGCCCCGACAGACAGGTCAGAAGCTACACCTTC.

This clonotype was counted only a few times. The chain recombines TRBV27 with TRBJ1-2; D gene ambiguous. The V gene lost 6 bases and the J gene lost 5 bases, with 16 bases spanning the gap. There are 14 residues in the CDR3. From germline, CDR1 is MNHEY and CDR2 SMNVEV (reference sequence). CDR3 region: CASSLSWTDYGYTF. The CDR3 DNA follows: TGTGCCAGCAGCTTGTCCTGGACGGATTATGGCTACACCTTC.

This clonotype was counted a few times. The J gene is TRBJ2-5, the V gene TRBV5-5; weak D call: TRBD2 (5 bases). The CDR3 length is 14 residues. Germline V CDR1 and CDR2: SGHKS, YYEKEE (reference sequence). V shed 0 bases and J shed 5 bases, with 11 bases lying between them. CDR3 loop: CASSLEARGETQYF. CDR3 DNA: TGTGCCAGCAGCTTGGAGGCCCGAGGGGAGACCCAGTACTTC.

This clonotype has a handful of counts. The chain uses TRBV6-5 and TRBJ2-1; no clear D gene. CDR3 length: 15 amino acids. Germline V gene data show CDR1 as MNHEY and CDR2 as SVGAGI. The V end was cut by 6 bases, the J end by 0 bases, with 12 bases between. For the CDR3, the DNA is TGTGCCAGCAGCCTTGACTGGAGCTCCTACAATGAGCAGTTCTTC. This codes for CASSLDWSSYNEQFF.

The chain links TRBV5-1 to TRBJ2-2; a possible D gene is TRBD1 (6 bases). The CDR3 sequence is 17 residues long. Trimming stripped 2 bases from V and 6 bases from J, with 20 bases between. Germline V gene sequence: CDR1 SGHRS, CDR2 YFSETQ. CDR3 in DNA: TGCGCCAGCAGCTTAGGGAACAGGGATGTATCGGCCGGGGAGCTGTTTTTT. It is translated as CASSLGNRDVSAGELFF.

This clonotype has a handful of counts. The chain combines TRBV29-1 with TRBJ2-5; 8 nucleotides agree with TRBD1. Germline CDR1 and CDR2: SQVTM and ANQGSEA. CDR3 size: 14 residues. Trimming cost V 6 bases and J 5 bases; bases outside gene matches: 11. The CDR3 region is CSVAGQGGIETQYF. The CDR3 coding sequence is TGCAGCGTGGCCGGACAGGGTGGTATCGAGACCCAGTACTTC.

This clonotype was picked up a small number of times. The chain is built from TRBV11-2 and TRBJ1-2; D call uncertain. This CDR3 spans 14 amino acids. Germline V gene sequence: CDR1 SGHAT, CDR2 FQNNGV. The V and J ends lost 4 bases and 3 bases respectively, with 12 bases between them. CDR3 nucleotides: TGTGCCAGCAGCTCATTGGTCCGCGACTATGGCTACACCTTC. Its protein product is CASSSLVRDYGYTF.

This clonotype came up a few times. CDR3 in DNA: TGTGCCAGCAGGCGGACAGGGGGGTCTAGCGTCGAGCAGTTCTTC. This encodes CASRRTGGSSVEQFF. This rearrangement joins TRBV7-3 to TRBJ2-1; 10 bases line up with TRBD1. V gave up 6 bases and J gave up 10 bases; unmatched junction bases: 12. This CDR3 has 15 residues. Germline CDR1 and CDR2: SGHTA and FQGTGA.

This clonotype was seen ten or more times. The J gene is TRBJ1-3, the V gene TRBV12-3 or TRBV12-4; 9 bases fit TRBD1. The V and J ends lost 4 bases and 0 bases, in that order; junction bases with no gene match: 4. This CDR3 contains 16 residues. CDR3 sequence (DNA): TGTGCCAGCAGTTCGGGACAGGGTCGCTCTGGAAACACCATATATTTT. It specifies CASSSGQGRSGNTIYF.

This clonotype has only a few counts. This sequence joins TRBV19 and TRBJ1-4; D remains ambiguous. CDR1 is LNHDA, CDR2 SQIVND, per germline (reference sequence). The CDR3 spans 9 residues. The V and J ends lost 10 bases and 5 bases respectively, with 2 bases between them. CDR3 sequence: CATNEKLFF. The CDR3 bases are TGTGCCACGAATGAAAAACTGTTTTTT.

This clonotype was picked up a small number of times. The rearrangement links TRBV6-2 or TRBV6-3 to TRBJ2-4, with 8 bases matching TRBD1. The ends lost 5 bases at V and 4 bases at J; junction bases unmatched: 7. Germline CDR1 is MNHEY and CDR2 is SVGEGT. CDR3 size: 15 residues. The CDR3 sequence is CASSLRDRIKNIQYF. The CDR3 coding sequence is TGTGCCAGCAGTCTACGGGACAGGATTAAAAACATTCAGTACTTC.

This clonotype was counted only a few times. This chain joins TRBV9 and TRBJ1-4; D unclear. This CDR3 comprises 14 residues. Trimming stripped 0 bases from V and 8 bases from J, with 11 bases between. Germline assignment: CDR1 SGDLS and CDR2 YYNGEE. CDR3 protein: CASSVGLTDEKLFF. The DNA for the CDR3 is TGTGCCAGCAGCGTAGGGTTAACAGACGAAAAACTGTTTTTT.

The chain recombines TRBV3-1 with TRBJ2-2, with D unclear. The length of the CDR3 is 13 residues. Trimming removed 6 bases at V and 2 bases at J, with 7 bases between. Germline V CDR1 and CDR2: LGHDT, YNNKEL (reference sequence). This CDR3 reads CASRELNTGELFF. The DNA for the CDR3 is TGTGCCAGCAGGGAGCTCAACACCGGGGAGCTGTTTTTT.

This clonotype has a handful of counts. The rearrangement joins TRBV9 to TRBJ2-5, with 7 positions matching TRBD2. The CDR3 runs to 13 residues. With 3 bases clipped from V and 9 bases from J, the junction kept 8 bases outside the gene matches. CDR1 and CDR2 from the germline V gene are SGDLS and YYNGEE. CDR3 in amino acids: CASSADARGAQYF. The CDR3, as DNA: TGTGCCAGCAGCGCCGACGCCCGGGGGGCCCAGTACTTC.

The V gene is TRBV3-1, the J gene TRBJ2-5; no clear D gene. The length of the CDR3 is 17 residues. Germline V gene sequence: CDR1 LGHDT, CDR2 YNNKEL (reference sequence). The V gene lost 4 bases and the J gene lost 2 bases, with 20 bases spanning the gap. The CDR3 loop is CASSRLGQLGLQETQYF. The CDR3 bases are TGTGCCAGCAGCCGCCTTGGGCAGTTGGGGTTACAAGAGACCCAGTACTTC.